The clone carrying this T cell receptor beta chain was seen a handful of times. V gave up 1 base and J gave up 4 bases, with 9 bases separating them. This CDR3 contains 14 residues. The source of the sample is a study of identical twins. In TCRdb, the 5' RACE reads were re-called with MiXCR into one record per CDR3 protein. Among around 1.7 million distinct CDR3 sequences listed, about 30% were seen once. The sequenced sample consisted of cord blood. This TCR came from a newborn girl in good health. The chain combines TRBV12-3 or TRBV12-4 with TRBJ2-3, with D unclear. CDR3 loop: CASSLESVPDTQYF. CDR3 nucleotide sequence: TGTGCCAGCAGTTTAGAGTCCGTCCCAGATACGCAGTATTTT.